One sample yielded the 3 T cell receptor beta chains listed below, sequenced in a study of blood T cell repertoires in COVID-19. Sequenced by immunoSEQ multiplex PCR; TCRdb stores in-frame clones only, minus some. The sample yields 25,000 to 35,000 clones, around 83% seen once. Source material: peripheral blood. The receptors shown here come from a man in his 70s with active COVID-19.

The V gene is TRBV3-1 (or the pseudogene TRBV3-2), the J gene TRBJ1-6, with a weak D call TRBD1 (5 bases). Germline V gene sequence: CDR1 LGHDT, CDR2 YNNKEL (reference sequence). The germline V and J ends were trimmed by 3 bases and 8 bases, with 11 bases remaining between them. This CDR3 is built from 14 residues. CDR3 in DNA: TGTGCCAGCAGCCACTCACAGGATGATTCACCCCTCCACTTT. Amino acids: CASSHSQDDSPLHF.

This clone was picked up a small number of times. The rearrangement uses TRBV10-2 and TRBJ1-6; TRBD1 aligns across 8 bases. The germline gives CDR1 WSHSY, CDR2 SAAADI. This CDR3 is 14 amino acids long. Trimming at V came to 8 bases and at J to 7 bases, leaving 7 bases not matched to a gene. In DNA form, the CDR3 reads TGCGCCAGCCGTGGTCAGGGGGCGAATTCACCCCTCCACTTT. It translates to CASRGQGANSPLHF.

The rearrangement links TRBV18 to TRBJ1-5; the match to TRBD1 covers 8 bases. In germline, CDR1 is KGHSH, CDR2 LQKENI. There are 17 residues in the CDR3. The junction had 8 bases not matched to a gene; V was cut back by 4 bases and J by 0 bases. CDR3 DNA sequence: TGTGCCAGCTCACTTCAGACAGGGGAATATAGCAATCAGCCCCAGCATTTT. Its translation is CASSLQTGEYSNQPQHF.